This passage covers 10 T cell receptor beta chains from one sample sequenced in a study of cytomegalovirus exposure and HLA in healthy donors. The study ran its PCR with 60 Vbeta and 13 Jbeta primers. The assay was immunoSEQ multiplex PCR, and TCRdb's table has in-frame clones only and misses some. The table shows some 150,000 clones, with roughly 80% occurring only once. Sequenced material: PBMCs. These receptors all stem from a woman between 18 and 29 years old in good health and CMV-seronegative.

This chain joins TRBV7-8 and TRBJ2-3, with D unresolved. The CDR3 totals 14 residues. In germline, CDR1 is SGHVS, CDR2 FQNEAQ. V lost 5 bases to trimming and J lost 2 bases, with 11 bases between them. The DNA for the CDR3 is TGTGCCAGCAGCCCCCTCGGGTACACAGATACGCAGTATTTT. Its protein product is CASSPLGYTDTQYF.

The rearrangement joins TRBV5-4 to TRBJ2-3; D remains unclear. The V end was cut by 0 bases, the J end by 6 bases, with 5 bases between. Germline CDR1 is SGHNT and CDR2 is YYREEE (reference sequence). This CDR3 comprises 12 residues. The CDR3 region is CASSLVGDTQYF. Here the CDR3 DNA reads TGTGCCAGCAGCTTGGTCGGGGATACGCAGTATTTT.

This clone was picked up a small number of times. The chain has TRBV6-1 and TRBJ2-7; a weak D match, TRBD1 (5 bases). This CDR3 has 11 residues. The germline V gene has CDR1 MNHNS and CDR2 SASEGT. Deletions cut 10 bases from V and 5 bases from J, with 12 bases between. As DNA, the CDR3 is TGTGCCACCCTGCAGGGAAACGAGCAGTACTTC. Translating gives CATLQGNEQYF.

The CDR3 DNA follows: TGTGCCAGCAGCCAAAGTGGGAGGGGAGTTAACTATGGCTACACCTTC. Protein product: CASSQSGRGVNYGYTF. The chain employs TRBV14 and TRBJ1-2; D may be TRBD1 (5 bases). The length of the CDR3 is 16 residues. V was shortened by 2 bases and J by 1 base, with 14 bases between the two germline ends. Germline lookup yields CDR1 SGHDN and CDR2 FVKESK.

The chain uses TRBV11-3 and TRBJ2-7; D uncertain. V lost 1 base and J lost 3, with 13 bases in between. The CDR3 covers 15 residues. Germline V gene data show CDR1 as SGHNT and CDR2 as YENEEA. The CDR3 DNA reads TGTGCCAGCAGCTTAGTCGTTGGAGTAGGCTACGAGCAGTACTTC. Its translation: CASSLVVGVGYEQYF.

CDR3 sequence (DNA): TGTGCCAGCAGCTGGGACAGGGCTCAAGAGACCCAGTACTTC. It translates to CASSWDRAQETQYF. The J gene is TRBJ2-5, the V gene TRBV5-6, with 9 nucleotides matching TRBD1. The V segment lost 3 bases and the J segment 2 bases; nucleotides outside the gene matches: 2. The CDR3 has 14 amino acids. The germline gives CDR1 SGHDT, CDR2 YYEEEE.

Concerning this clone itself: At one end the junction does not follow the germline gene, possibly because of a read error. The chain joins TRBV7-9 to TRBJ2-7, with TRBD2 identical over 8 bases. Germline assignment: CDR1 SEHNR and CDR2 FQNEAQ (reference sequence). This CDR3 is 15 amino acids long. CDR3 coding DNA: TGTTCCAGCAGCCCGCGGGGGGCCGGGTTCTACGAGCAGTACTTC. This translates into CSSSPRGAGFYEQYF.

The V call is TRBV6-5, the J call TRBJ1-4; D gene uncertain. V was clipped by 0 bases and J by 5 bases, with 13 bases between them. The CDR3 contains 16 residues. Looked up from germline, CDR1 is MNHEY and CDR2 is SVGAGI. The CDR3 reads CASSYSGYGVNEKLFF. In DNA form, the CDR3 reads TGTGCCAGCAGTTACTCCGGATACGGGGTCAATGAAAAACTGTTTTTT.

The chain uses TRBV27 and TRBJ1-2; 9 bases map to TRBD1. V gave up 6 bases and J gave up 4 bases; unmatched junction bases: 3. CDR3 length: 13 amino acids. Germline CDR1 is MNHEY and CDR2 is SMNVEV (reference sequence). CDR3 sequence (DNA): TGTGCCAGCAGCGACAGGGGGGGCTATGGCTACACCTTC. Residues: CASSDRGGYGYTF.

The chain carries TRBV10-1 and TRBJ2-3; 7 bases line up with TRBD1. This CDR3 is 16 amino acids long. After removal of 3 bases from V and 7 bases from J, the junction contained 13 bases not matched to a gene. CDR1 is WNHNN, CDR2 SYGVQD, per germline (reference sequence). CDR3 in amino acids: CASSEQGNRLAHTQYF. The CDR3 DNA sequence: TGCGCCAGCAGTGAACAGGGGAACCGCCTTGCACATACGCAGTATTTT.